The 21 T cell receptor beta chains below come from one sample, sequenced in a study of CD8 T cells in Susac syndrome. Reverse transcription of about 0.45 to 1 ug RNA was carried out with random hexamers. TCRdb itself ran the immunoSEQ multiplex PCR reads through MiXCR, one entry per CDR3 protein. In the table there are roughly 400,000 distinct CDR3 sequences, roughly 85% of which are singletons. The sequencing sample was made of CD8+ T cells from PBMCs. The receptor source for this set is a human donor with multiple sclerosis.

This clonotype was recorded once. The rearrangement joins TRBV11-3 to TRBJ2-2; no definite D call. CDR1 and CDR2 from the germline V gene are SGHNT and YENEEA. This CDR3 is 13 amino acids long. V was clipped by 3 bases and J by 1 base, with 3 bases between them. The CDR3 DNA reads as TGTGCCAGCAGCTTCGTGAACACCGGGGAGCTGTTTTTT. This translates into CASSFVNTGELFF.

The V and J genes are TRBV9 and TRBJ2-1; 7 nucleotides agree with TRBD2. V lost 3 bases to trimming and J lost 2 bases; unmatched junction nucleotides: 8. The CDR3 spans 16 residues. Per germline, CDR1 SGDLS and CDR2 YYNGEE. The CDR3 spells CASSGGTGGAYNEQFF. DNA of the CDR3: TGTGCCAGCAGCGGAGGGACGGGAGGTGCCTACAATGAGCAGTTCTTC.

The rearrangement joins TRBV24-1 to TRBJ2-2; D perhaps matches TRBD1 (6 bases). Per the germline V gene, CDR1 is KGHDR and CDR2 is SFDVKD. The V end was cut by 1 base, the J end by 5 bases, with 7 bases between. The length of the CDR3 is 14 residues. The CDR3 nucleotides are TGTGCCACCAGTGATTTCCAGGGGACCGGGGAGCTGTTTTTT. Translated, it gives CATSDFQGTGELFF.

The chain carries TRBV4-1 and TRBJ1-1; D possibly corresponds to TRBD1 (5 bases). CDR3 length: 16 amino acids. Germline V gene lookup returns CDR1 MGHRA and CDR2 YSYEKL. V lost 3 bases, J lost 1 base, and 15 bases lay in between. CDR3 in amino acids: CASSQWQGRPNTEAFF. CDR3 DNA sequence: TGCGCCAGCAGCCAGTGGCAGGGACGCCCGAACACTGAAGCTTTCTTT.

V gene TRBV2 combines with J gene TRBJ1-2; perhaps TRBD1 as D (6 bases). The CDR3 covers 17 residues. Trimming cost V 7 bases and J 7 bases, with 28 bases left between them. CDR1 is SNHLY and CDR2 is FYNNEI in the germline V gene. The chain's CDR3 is CASINTGTKGSLFGYTF. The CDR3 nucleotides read TGTGCCAGCATCAACACCGGGACAAAAGGGAGTTTATTTGGCTACACCTTC.

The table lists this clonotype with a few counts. CDR3 sequence: CASRPGASYEQYF. DNA for the CDR3: TGTGCCAGCAGACCCGGGGCCTCCTACGAGCAGTACTTC. The V gene is TRBV14, the J gene TRBJ2-7; either TRBD1 or TRBD2 may supply D (5 bases each). The V gene's germline CDR1 is SGHDN and CDR2 FVKESK. CDR3 length: 13 amino acids. The germline V and J ends were trimmed by 6 bases and 0 bases, with 9 bases remaining between them.

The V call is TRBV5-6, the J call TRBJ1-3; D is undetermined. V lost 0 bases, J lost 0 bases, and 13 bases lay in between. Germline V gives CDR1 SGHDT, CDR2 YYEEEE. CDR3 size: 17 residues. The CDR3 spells CASSLAGTRFSGNTIYF. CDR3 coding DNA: TGTGCCAGCAGCTTGGCGGGCACCAGGTTCTCTGGAAACACCATATATTTT.

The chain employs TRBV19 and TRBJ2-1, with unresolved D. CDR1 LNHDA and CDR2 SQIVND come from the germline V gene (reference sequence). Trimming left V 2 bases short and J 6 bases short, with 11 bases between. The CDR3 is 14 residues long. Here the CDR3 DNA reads TGTGCCAGTAGTATATTAGCCGTTGGCAATGAGCAGTTCTTC. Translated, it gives CASSILAVGNEQFF.

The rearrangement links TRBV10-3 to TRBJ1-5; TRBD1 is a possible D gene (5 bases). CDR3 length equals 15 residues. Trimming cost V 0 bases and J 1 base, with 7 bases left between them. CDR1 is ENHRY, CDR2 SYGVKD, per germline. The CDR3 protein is CAISESRDSNQPQHF. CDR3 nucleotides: TGTGCCATCAGTGAGTCGAGGGACAGCAATCAGCCCCAGCATTTT.

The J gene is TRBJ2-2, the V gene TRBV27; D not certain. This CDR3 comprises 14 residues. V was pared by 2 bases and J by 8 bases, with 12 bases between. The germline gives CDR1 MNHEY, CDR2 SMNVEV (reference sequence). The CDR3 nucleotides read TGTGCCAGCAGTTTAGGTCCCGACATGGGGGAGCTGTTTTTT. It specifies CASSLGPDMGELFF.

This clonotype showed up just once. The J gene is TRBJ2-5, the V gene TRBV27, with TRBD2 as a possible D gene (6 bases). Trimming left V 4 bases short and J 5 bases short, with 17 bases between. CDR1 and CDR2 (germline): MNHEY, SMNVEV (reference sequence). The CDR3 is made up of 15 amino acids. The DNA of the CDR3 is TGTGCCAGCAGTTGGGGCCCCCCACGGGGGGAGACCCAGTACTTC. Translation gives CASSWGPPRGETQYF.

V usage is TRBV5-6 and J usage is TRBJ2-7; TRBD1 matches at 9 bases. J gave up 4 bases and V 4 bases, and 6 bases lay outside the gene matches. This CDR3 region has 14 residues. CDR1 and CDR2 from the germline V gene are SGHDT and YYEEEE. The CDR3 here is CASSGATGGYEQYF. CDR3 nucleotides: TGTGCCAGCAGCGGGGCGACAGGGGGGTACGAGCAGTACTTC. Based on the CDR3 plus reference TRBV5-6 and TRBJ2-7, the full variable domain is DAGVTQSPTHLIKTRGQQVTLRCSPKSGHDTVSWYQQALGQGPQFIFQYYEEEERQRGNFPDRFSGHQFPNYSSELNVNALLLGDSALYLCASSGATGGYEQYFGPGTRLTVT.

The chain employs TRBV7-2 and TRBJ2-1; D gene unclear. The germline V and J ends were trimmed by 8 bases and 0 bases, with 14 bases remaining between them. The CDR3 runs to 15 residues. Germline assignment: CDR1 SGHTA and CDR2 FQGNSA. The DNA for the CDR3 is TGTGCCAGCGCGGCGGTTCTTAGCTCCTACAATGAGCAGTTCTTC. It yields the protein CASAAVLSSYNEQFF.

The DNA of the CDR3 is TGTGCCAGCAGTGAGGCCTCCTTCACAGATACGCAGTATTTT. It codes for CASSEASFTDTQYF. The genes are TRBV12-3 or TRBV12-4 and TRBJ2-3; D is undetermined. This CDR3 region has 14 residues. The V end was cut by 5 bases, the J end by 2 bases, with 11 bases between.

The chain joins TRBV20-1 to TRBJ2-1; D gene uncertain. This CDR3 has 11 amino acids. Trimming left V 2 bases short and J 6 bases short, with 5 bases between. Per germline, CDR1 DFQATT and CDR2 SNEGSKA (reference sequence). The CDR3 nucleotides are TGCAGTGCTAGAATCTCCAATGAGCAGTTCTTC. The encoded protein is CSARISNEQFF.

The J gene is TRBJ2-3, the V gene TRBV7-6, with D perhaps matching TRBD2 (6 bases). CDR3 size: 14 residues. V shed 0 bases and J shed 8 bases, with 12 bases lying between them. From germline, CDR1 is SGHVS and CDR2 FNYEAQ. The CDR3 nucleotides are TGTGCCAGCAGCTTAGCGGGACTCCTCGCTACGCAGTATTTT. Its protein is CASSLAGLLATQYF.

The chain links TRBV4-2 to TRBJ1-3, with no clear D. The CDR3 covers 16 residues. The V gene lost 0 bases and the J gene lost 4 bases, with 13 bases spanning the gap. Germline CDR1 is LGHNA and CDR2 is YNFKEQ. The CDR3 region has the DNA TGTGCCAGCAGCCAAGAAGGTCGGGTCTCCGGAAACACCATATATTTT. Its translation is CASSQEGRVSGNTIYF.

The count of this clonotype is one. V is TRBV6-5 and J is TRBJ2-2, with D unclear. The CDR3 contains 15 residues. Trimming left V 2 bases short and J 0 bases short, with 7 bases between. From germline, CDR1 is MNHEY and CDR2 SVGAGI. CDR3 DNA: TGTGCCAGCAGTTACGAGCTACCGAACACCGGGGAGCTGTTTTTT. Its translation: CASSYELPNTGELFF.

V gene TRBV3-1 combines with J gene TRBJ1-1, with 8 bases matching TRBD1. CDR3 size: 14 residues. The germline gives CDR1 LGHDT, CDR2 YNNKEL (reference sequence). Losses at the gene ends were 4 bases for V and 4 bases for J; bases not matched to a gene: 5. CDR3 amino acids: CASSPTGDGTEAFF. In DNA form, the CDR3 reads TGTGCCAGCAGCCCGACAGGGGATGGCACTGAAGCTTTCTTT.

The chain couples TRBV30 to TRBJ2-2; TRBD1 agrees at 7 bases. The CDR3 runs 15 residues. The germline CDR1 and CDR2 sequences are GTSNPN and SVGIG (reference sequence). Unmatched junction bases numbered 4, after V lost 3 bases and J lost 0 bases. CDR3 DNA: TGTGCCTGGAGCTCGGGACAGTCGAACACCGGGGAGCTGTTTTTT. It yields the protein CAWSSGQSNTGELFF.

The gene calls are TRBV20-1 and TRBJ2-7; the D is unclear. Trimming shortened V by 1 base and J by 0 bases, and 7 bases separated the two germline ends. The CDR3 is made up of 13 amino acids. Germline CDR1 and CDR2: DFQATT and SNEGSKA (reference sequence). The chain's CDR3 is CSARVMNSYEQYF. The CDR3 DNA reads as TGCAGTGCTAGAGTTATGAACTCCTACGAGCAGTACTTC.